The entry below describes one T cell receptor (beta chain). Its specificity is unknown. The sample belongs to a study of blood T cells in healthy people across ages. Study details: In model experiments, template switching was able to capture about one barcoded beta molecule for every two T cells that were present. Study outcomes and limitations: In long-lived donors, naive CD4+ cell counts and diversity exceeded those of aged donors. Strongly correlated with naive T cell percentage was TCR beta diversity.

A second PCR, run for about 6 to 11 cycles, used a sample-barcoded 5' primer plus a J-beta primer mix. TCRdb used MiXCR to reprocess the 5' RACE reads, holding one entry per CDR3 protein. The table includes 650,000 to 1,000,000 distinct CDR3 sequences, around 36% detected once. The CDR3 is 10 residues long. The germline V gene encodes CDR1 SNHLY and CDR2 FYNNEI. The germline V and J ends were trimmed by 6 bases and 11 bases, with 10 bases remaining between them. The rearrangement uses TRBV2 and TRBJ2-5, with D hard to call. This receptor was identified in a man between 18 and 35 years old in good health. Sequencing was performed on blood. CDR3 residues: CASRNKEQYF. Written as DNA, the CDR3 is TGTGCCAGCAGAAACAAGGAGCAGTACTTC.